A selection of T cell receptor beta chains follows, all from one sample in a study of beta chain features in type 1 diabetes. The method was immunoSEQ multiplex PCR; TCRdb's version includes in-frame clones alone and lacks a portion of them. The sample consists of 200,000 to 250,000 clones, over 9.5% of them appearing once. The sequenced sample was naive CD4+ T cells from blood. The receptors originated from a woman aged 18-29 years in good health. Each CDR3 is given with its conserved first and last residue. Fields, in order: J gene, V gene, clone size, D gene, CDR3 DNA, CDR3 protein. A D gene is named only where the DNA matches it firmly. Clone size is stated in some rows and not others, as once, few, many or a class when expanded.

j_call: TRBJ2-1
v_call: TRBV29-1
clone_size: many
d_call: TRBD2
cdr3_nt: TGCAGCGCAGGACTAGCGGGAGCTGGGGAGCAGTTCTTC
cdr3_aa: CSAGLAGAGEQFF

j_call: TRBJ2-7
v_call: TRBV5-5
clone_size: -
d_call: -
cdr3_nt: TGTGCCAGCAGCTCAGGGGCCTACGAGCAGTACTTC
cdr3_aa: CASSSGAYEQYF

j_call: TRBJ1-2
v_call: TRBV18
clone_size: few
d_call: -
cdr3_nt: TGTGCCAGCTCACCACGACAGTTATATGGCTACACCTTC
cdr3_aa: CASSPRQLYGYTF

j_call: TRBJ1-5
v_call: TRBV2
clone_size: few
d_call: -
cdr3_nt: TGTGCCAGCAGTGAAGGGGGGGATCAGCCCCAGCATTTT
cdr3_aa: CASSEGGDQPQHF

j_call: TRBJ2-2
v_call: TRBV7-8
clone_size: -
d_call: TRBD1
cdr3_nt: TGTGCCAGCAGCTTACGACAGGGGCTCACCGCAGGGGAGCTGTTTTTT
cdr3_aa: CASSLRQGLTAGELFF

j_call: TRBJ2-1
v_call: TRBV29-1
clone_size: few
d_call: -
cdr3_nt: TGCAGCGCTGTTGACAGGTCCGCCCTTCTGAGCTCCTACAATGAGCAGTTCTTC
cdr3_aa: CSAVDRSALLSSYNEQFF

j_call: TRBJ1-2
v_call: TRBV7-9
clone_size: -
d_call: -
cdr3_nt: TGTGCCAGCAGCCTAAGAACAGCTCTCAACTATGGCTACACCTTC
cdr3_aa: CASSLRTALNYGYTF

j_call: TRBJ2-2
v_call: TRBV9
clone_size: -
d_call: -
cdr3_nt: TGTGCCAGCAGCGTAGCAGGGGCGGTCGGGGAGCTGTTTTTT
cdr3_aa: CASSVAGAVGELFF

j_call: TRBJ2-1
v_call: TRBV5-1
clone_size: -
d_call: TRBD2
cdr3_nt: TGCGCCAGCAGCGGCCTACCGGACGGGGGGGCCTCCTACAATGAGCAGTTCTTC
cdr3_aa: CASSGLPDGGASYNEQFF

j_call: TRBJ2-1
v_call: TRBV6-1
clone_size: -
d_call: TRBD2
cdr3_nt: TGTGCCAGCAGTCCTCCTAGCGGGAGGTACAATGAGCAGTTCTTC
cdr3_aa: CASSPPSGRYNEQFF

j_call: TRBJ2-2
v_call: TRBV7-7
clone_size: few
d_call: -
cdr3_nt: TGTGCTAGCAGGCCACCAGGCACCGGGGAGCTGTTTTTT
cdr3_aa: CASRPPGTGELFF

j_call: TRBJ2-1
v_call: TRBV5-6
clone_size: few
d_call: TRBD1
cdr3_nt: TGTGCCAGCAGCTATCGCCCAGGGGGCTCTGAGCAGTTCTTC
cdr3_aa: CASSYRPGGSEQFF

j_call: TRBJ2-7
v_call: TRBV30
clone_size: few
d_call: TRBD1
cdr3_nt: TGTGCCTGGAGTGTATCGGCGGGGACAGGGGGCCGGGAGCAGTACTTC
cdr3_aa: CAWSVSAGTGGREQYF

j_call: TRBJ1-5
v_call: TRBV29-1
clone_size: -
d_call: -
cdr3_nt: TGCAGCGTTGATCTACCCAGGGATTTTTGGAATCAGCCCCAGCATTTT
cdr3_aa: CSVDLPRDFWNQPQHF

j_call: TRBJ2-3
v_call: TRBV5-1
clone_size: few
d_call: TRBD1
cdr3_nt: TGCGCCAGCAGCTTAGGGACAGGGGGCACAGATACGCAGTATTTT
cdr3_aa: CASSLGTGGTDTQYF

j_call: TRBJ2-7
v_call: TRBV5-1
clone_size: -
d_call: TRBD2
cdr3_nt: TGCGCCAGCAGCCACGGGACTAGCCCGTACGAGCAGTACTTC
cdr3_aa: CASSHGTSPYEQYF

j_call: TRBJ1-4
v_call: TRBV18
clone_size: -
d_call: TRBD1
cdr3_nt: TGTGCCAGCTCACCACCGGGACAGGTTAATGAAAAACTGTTTTTT
cdr3_aa: CASSPPGQVNEKLFF

j_call: TRBJ2-5
v_call: TRBV7-9
clone_size: -
d_call: -
cdr3_nt: TGTGCCAGCAGCTTAGCAGGAGTAGAGACCCAGTACTTC
cdr3_aa: CASSLAGVETQYF

j_call: TRBJ1-1
v_call: TRBV5-6
clone_size: -
d_call: -
cdr3_nt: TGTGCCAGCAGCAGGGGGAGGGACACTGAAGCTTTCTTT
cdr3_aa: CASSRGRDTEAFF

j_call: TRBJ2-7
v_call: TRBV28
clone_size: few
d_call: TRBD1
cdr3_nt: TGTGCCAGCAGTAGAACCGGGACAGGGCCATACGAGCAGTACTTC
cdr3_aa: CASSRTGTGPYEQYF

j_call: TRBJ2-5
v_call: TRBV5-6
clone_size: few
d_call: TRBD1
cdr3_nt: TGTGCCAGCAGCCGCGGACAGGGGCAGACCCAGTACTTC
cdr3_aa: CASSRGQGQTQYF

j_call: TRBJ2-1
v_call: TRBV25-1
clone_size: -
d_call: -
cdr3_nt: TGTGCCAGCAGTGAAGCGGATGAGCAGTTCTTC
cdr3_aa: CASSEADEQFF